A selection of T cell receptor beta chains follows, all from one sample in a study of T cell responses to AZD1222 COVID-19 vaccine. TCRdb keeps only in-frame clones here, not all; method: immunoSEQ multiplex PCR. The table shows under 150,000 clones, with about nine tenths occurring only once. The input for sequencing was peripheral blood, taken on day 0 of AZD1222 vaccination. The receptors here all came from an adult in good health. Both conserved end residues are part of each CDR3. Each record gives: clone size, D gene, V gene, J gene, CDR3 protein, CDR3 DNA. The D gene is left open where the match is weak. Not every row has a clone size; where given, it reads once, few, many or a size class.

>-|TRBD1|TRBV4-1|TRBJ2-7
CASSHPGQAIYEQYF
TGCGCCAGCAGCCACCCGGGACAGGCTATCTACGAGCAGTACTTC
>few|TRBD2|TRBV7-8|TRBJ2-5
CASSSRTSGSQETQYF
TGTGCCAGCAGTTCGCGGACTAGCGGGAGCCAAGAGACCCAGTACTTC
>-|TRBD2|TRBV19|TRBJ2-2
CASSPTGTSGRADTGELFF
TGTGCCAGTAGTCCGACCGGGACTAGCGGGAGGGCGGACACCGGGGAGCTGTTTTTT
>-|TRBD2|TRBV11-2|TRBJ2-3
CASSSTSGNTDTQYF
TGTGCCAGCAGCTCGACTAGCGGCAACACAGATACGCAGTATTTT
>-|-|TRBV7-9|TRBJ2-5
CASSRGETQYF
TGTGCCAGCAGCCGAGGAGAGACCCAGTACTTC
>-|-|TRBV15|TRBJ2-7
CATSRDRGHEQYF
TGTGCCACCAGCAGAGATAGGGGTCACGAGCAGTACTTC
>-|TRBD1|TRBV5-1|TRBJ2-1
CASSLAGDSSYNEQFF
TGCGCCAGCAGCTTGGCCGGGGACAGCTCCTACAATGAGCAGTTCTTC
>few|-|TRBV6-4|TRBJ1-5
CASRDFRDRLPHQPQHF
TGTGCCAGCAGAGATTTTCGAGACAGGTTACCTCATCAGCCCCAGCATTTT
>once|-|TRBV28|TRBJ2-7
CASRTGTGETYEQYF
TGTGCCAGCAGGACCGGGACTGGAGAGACCTACGAGCAGTACTTC
>-|TRBD2|TRBV5-1|TRBJ2-7
CASSPQPKLAGKLYEQYF
TGCGCCAGCAGCCCCCAACCGAAACTAGCGGGAAAGTTGTACGAGCAGTACTTC
>-|TRBD2|TRBV18|TRBJ2-1
CASSLAGGPNEQFF
TGTGCCAGCTCACTTGCGGGAGGGCCCAATGAGCAGTTCTTC
>-|TRBD1|TRBV28|TRBJ2-6
CASSRGTGTVSSGANVLTF
TGTGCCAGCAGTCGTGGGACCGGGACAGTTTCCTCTGGGGCCAACGTCCTGACTTTC
>-|-|TRBV18|TRBJ1-2
CASSQQGGDGYTF
TGTGCCAGCTCACAGCAGGGCGGTGACGGCTACACCTTC
>-|TRBD1|TRBV6-5|TRBJ1-1
CASSQHGTADTEAFF
TGTGCCAGCAGTCAACACGGGACAGCGGACACTGAAGCTTTCTTT
>-|TRBD2|TRBV7-2|TRBJ2-7
CASSILAGVREQYF
TGTGCCAGCAGCATTCTAGCGGGAGTAAGGGAGCAGTACTTC
>-|TRBD2|TRBV25-1|TRBJ2-1
CASGTSGYNEQFF
TGTGCCAGCGGGACTAGCGGGTACAATGAGCAGTTCTTC
>-|-|TRBV5-1|TRBJ2-7
CASSLEYGSYEQYF
TGCGCCAGCAGCTTGGAGTACGGCTCCTACGAGCAGTACTTC
>-|TRBD2|TRBV9|TRBJ2-1
CASSVTSGNNEQFF
TGTGCCAGCAGCGTAACTAGCGGGAACAATGAGCAGTTCTTC
>-|-|TRBV18|TRBJ2-2
CASSPPTRGGNTGELFF
TGTGCCAGCTCACCTCCCACCCGTGGGGGGAACACCGGGGAGCTGTTTTTT
>once|-|TRBV13|TRBJ2-1
CASRFGPAPYNEQFF
TGTGCCAGCAGATTCGGTCCAGCTCCCTACAATGAGCAGTTCTTC
>once|-|TRBV9|TRBJ1-3
CASSAGFGNTIYF
TGTGCCAGCAGCGCCGGATTCGGAAACACCATATATTTT
>-|-|TRBV28|TRBJ1-5
CASSLSVLDLHSNQPQHF
TGTGCCAGCAGTTTATCGGTGTTGGACCTCCATAGCAATCAGCCCCAGCATTTT